These 18 T cell receptor beta chains were sequenced from one sample in a study of CD8 T cells in ankylosing spondylitis. From the 5' RACE reads, TCRdb called clonotypes with MiXCR, one entry per CDR3 protein. In the table there are around 140,000 distinct CDR3 sequences, about 10% of which are singletons. What was sequenced was blood, either unsorted or a sorted T cell fraction (not recorded which). These receptors all stem from a female donor with ankylosing spondylitis or in good health (not recorded which).

This clonotype occurred many times. The J gene is TRBJ1-1, the V gene TRBV29-1; a possible D gene is TRBD1 (5 bases). With 3 bases removed from V and 1 base from J, the gap between germline ends came to 9 bases. CDR1 and CDR2 (germline): SQVTM, ANQGSEA. CDR3 size: 13 residues. The CDR3 nucleotides read TGCAGCGTTGAGACGGGGGGGAACACTGAAGCTTTCTTT. Protein sequence: CSVETGGNTEAFF.

The chain links TRBV6-5 to TRBJ2-7, with 7 bases lining up with TRBD1. Germline trimming cut 6 bases from V and 2 bases from J; bases unmatched to any gene: 7. From germline, CDR1 is MNHEY and CDR2 SVGAGI. CDR3 size: 14 residues. The CDR3 coding sequence is TGTGCCAGCAGCGTCGACAGGGACCCCTACGAGCAGTACTTC. It specifies CASSVDRDPYEQYF.

The sample holds many counts of this clonotype. The CDR3 DNA is TGTGCCAGCGGGAAGGACGCTGGAAACACCATATATTTT. Amino acid sequence: CASGKDAGNTIYF. The gene calls are TRBV7-9 and TRBJ1-3; D not resolved. Trimming left V 8 bases short and J 2 bases short, with 10 bases between. The CDR3 length is 13 residues. The germline V gene encodes CDR1 SEHNR and CDR2 FQNEAQ (reference sequence).

A remark on this clonotype: With a much larger clone just one base away, this may be a read error. This sequence joins TRBV7-6 and TRBJ2-7, with D perhaps matching TRBD1 (5 bases). The germline gives CDR1 SGHVS, CDR2 FNYEAQ. The CDR3 loop spans 12 amino acids. The V gene lost 8 bases and the J gene lost 3 bases, with 11 bases spanning the gap. The CDR3 sequence is CASGKGNYEQYF. The CDR3 DNA reads as TGTGCCAGCGGGAAGGGGAACTACGAGCAGTACTTC.

This clonotype was picked up a small number of times. The chain recombines TRBV7-9 with TRBJ1-2; TRBD1 matches at 8 bases. Germline V gives CDR1 SEHNR, CDR2 FQNEAQ (reference sequence). The CDR3 length is 14 residues. Trimming removed 5 bases from V and 6 bases from J; junction bases left unmatched: 8. CDR3 coding DNA: TGTGCCAGCAGCGCCGGACAGGGACTCGATGGCTACACCTTC. Encoded protein: CASSAGQGLDGYTF.

This clonotype was counted many times. This rearrangement joins TRBV7-2 to TRBJ2-5, with no clear D. The CDR3 has 13 residues. Trimming stripped 1 base from V and 3 bases from J, with 6 bases between. Germline V gene data show CDR1 as SGHTA and CDR2 as FQGNSA. CDR3: CASSLVVEETQYF. For the CDR3, the DNA is TGTGCCAGCAGCTTAGTTGTGGAAGAGACCCAGTACTTC.

This clonotype was counted a few times. This rearrangement joins TRBV11-2 to TRBJ1-1; D is unresolved. The CDR3 spans 15 residues. Germline loops: CDR1 SGHAT, CDR2 FQNNGV. Trimming shortened V by 1 base and J by 1 base, and 10 bases separated the two germline ends. The CDR3 sequence is CASSLADLQNTEAFF. The CDR3 DNA follows: TGTGCCAGCAGCTTAGCGGACTTACAGAACACTGAAGCTTTCTTT.

This clonotype was seen ten or more times. The chain couples TRBV19 to TRBJ2-3, with D perhaps given as TRBD1 or TRBD2 (5 bases each). Trimming shortened V by 5 bases and J by 0 bases, and 12 bases separated the two germline ends. The CDR3 runs to 15 residues. Germline V lookup: CDR1 LNHDA, CDR2 SQIVND (reference sequence). In DNA form, the CDR3 reads TGTGCCAGTAGTTCCAACTGGGACAGCACAGATACGCAGTATTTT. Protein sequence: CASSSNWDSTDTQYF.

The table lists this clonotype with many counts. The rearrangement links TRBV27 to TRBJ2-3; 10 bases fit TRBD1. The germline gives CDR1 MNHEY, CDR2 SMNVEV (reference sequence). With V trimmed by 6 bases and J by 5 bases, 11 bases remained unmatched. The CDR3 is 16 amino acids. CDR3 nucleotides: TGTGCCAGCAGCTCCCTTGGGACAGGGGTCGGAGATACGCAGTATTTT. It yields the protein CASSSLGTGVGDTQYF.

The table lists this clonotype with many counts. J is TRBJ2-7 and V is TRBV29-1, with 10 bases identical to TRBD1. Germline loops: CDR1 SQVTM, CDR2 ANQGSEA. This CDR3 comprises 14 residues. V gave up 6 bases and J gave up 5 bases; unmatched junction bases: 10. In DNA, the CDR3 is TGCAGCGTCCTCGGACAGGGGGGGAATAACGAGCAGTACTTC. Protein sequence: CSVLGQGGNNEQYF.

The sample holds many counts of this clonotype. The chain couples TRBV20-1 to TRBJ1-3; no clear D gene. With 2 bases removed from V and 0 bases from J, the gap between germline ends came to 5 bases. The CDR3 spans 13 residues. Germline V gene data show CDR1 as DFQATT and CDR2 as SNEGSKA (reference sequence). CDR3: CSARHSSGNTIYF. DNA for the CDR3: TGCAGTGCTAGACACAGCTCTGGAAACACCATATATTTT.

This clonotype was counted at least ten times. The chain carries TRBV12-3 or TRBV12-4 and TRBJ1-1; a weak D match, TRBD1 (5 bases). The V end lost 1 base, the J end lost 11 bases, and 17 bases lay between the germline ends. The CDR3 is 14 residues long. This CDR3 reads CASSLGAGSSAAFF. Written as DNA, the CDR3 is TGTGCCAGCAGTTTAGGAGCAGGGAGCTCGGCGGCTTTCTTT.

This clonotype was counted ten times or more. CDR3 amino acids: CASSLRGQRLMNTEAFF. The CDR3 DNA follows: TGTGCCAGCAGCTTAAGGGGACAGCGCTTGATGAACACTGAAGCTTTCTTT. V usage is TRBV7-9 and J usage is TRBJ1-1; 7 positions match TRBD1. Germline CDR1 reads SEHNR; CDR2 reads FQNEAQ (reference sequence). This CDR3 spans 17 amino acids. After removal of 2 bases from V and 0 bases from J, the junction contained 9 bases not matched to a gene.

In its sample, this clonotype was seen many times. One junction end disagrees with the germline gene, perhaps due to a read error. The CDR3 loop reads CASSQGGRQQF. The DNA of the CDR3 is TGTGCCAGCAGCCAAGGGGGTCGGCAGCAGTTC. This chain connects TRBV14 to TRBJ2-7; no reliable D call. Germline values: CDR1 SGHDN, CDR2 FVKESK. The CDR3 totals 11 residues.

The sample holds many counts of this clonotype. The CDR3 bases are TGTGCCAGCAGCCAAGACTTACGGCTTTACAATGAGCAGTTCTTC. Amino acids: CASSQDLRLYNEQFF. The genes are TRBV4-2 and TRBJ2-1; D ambiguous. The ends were cut back, 0 bases at V and 4 bases at J, with 10 bases in the middle. The CDR3 loop spans 15 amino acids. The germline CDR1 and CDR2 sequences are LGHNA and YNFKEQ.

The chain links TRBV5-1 to TRBJ1-1, with 7 nucleotides matching TRBD1. Germline CDR1 and CDR2: SGHRS and YFSETQ. The CDR3 length is 13 residues. V gave up 4 bases and J gave up 7 bases; unmatched junction bases: 7. CDR3 in DNA: TGCGCCAGCAGCAGCGCGGGACAGCTTGAAGCTTTCTTT. The encoded protein is CASSSAGQLEAFF. Drawing the rest from reference TRBV5-1 and TRBJ1-1, the complete variable domain is KAGVTQTPRYLIKTRGQQVTLSCSPISGHRSVSWYQQTPGQGLQFLFEYFSETQRNKGNFPGRFSGRQFSNSRSEMNVSTLELGDSALYLCASSSAGQLEAFFGQGTRLTVV.

This clonotype has ten or more counts. The chain uses TRBV3-1 and TRBJ1-2; D remains ambiguous. Germline assignment: CDR1 LGHDT and CDR2 YNNKEL (reference sequence). Trimming left V 4 bases short and J 7 bases short, with 16 bases between. The CDR3 is 14 residues long. CDR3 coding DNA: TGTGCCAGCAGCCCTCTGGGGAGTCTTTCTGGCTACACCTTC. It codes for CASSPLGSLSGYTF.

J is TRBJ2-7 and V is TRBV7-8; 7 nucleotides align to TRBD1. CDR3 length: 16 residues. V dropped 0 bases and J dropped 2; count of bases not matched to a gene: 7. CDR1 is SGHVS, CDR2 FQNEAQ, per germline. CDR3: CASSLARQGMTYEQYF. In DNA form, the CDR3 reads TGTGCCAGCAGCTTAGCCCGACAGGGTATGACCTACGAGCAGTACTTC.